This T cell receptor beta chain was observed in a study of T cells in Graves' hyperthyroidism and ophthalmopathy. RNA transcripts provided the source from which TCR beta CDR3 regions were amplified. HTBI primers were used for first-round RT-PCR of the TCR CDR3. TCRdb analysed the multiplex PCR reads with MiXCR anew, one entry per CDR3 protein. Found here are about 400,000 distinct CDR3 sequences, roughly 15% of them singletons; the top ten hold 15% to 20%. Unmatched junction bases numbered 7, after V lost 5 bases and J lost 7 bases. Germline V gene data show CDR1 as LGHDT and CDR2 as YNNKEL (reference sequence). The CDR3 spans 15 residues. This clonotype has ten or more counts.

The sample was blood. The chain uses TRBV3-1 and TRBJ2-2; 10 positions match TRBD2. The clonotype was recovered from a woman in her 30s with Graves' ophthalmopathy. The CDR3 DNA follows: TGTGCCAGCAGCGCCGGGACTAGCGCCGGCGGGGAGCTGTTTTTT. Translated, it gives CASSAGTSAGGELFF. Supplemented by reference TRBV3-1 and TRBJ2-2, the full variable domain reads DTAVSQTPKYLVTQMGNDKSIKCEQNLGHDTMYWYKQDSKKFLKIMFSYNNKELIINETVPNRFSPKSPDKAHLNLHINSLELGDSAVYFCASSAGTSAGGELFFGEGSRLTVL.